This T cell receptor (beta chain) was recovered during a study of cytomegalovirus exposure and HLA in healthy donors. Study-level information: From donors who were HLA-typed, an early data release held 81 million or so unique TCRs.

Of note for this clone: The antigen remains undetermined.

Use of 60 Vbeta and 13 Jbeta primers characterized the PCR. Here immunoSEQ multiplex PCR was the method, and the copy in TCRdb shows in-frame clones only, minus some. Of under 200,000 clones listed, 80% are singletons. CDR3 size: 13 residues. Germline CDR1 and CDR2: MNHEY and SMNVEV (reference sequence). V dropped 7 bases and J dropped 13 bases, with 20 bases sitting between them. This donor's CMV serostatus is unrecorded. Study-wide findings and caveats: Analyzed later, most CMV-associated TCR beta chains appeared HLA-restricted. A list of more than 150 TCR beta chains associated with cytomegalovirus was given.

Sequencing was carried out using PBMCs. The genes are TRBV27 and TRBJ2-1, with D possibly being TRBD2 (5 bases). The receptor was isolated from a human donor in good health. The CDR3 is CASTPGGSPRQFF. The DNA of the CDR3 is TGTGCCAGCACTCCCGGAGGATCCCCGAGACAGTTCTTC.